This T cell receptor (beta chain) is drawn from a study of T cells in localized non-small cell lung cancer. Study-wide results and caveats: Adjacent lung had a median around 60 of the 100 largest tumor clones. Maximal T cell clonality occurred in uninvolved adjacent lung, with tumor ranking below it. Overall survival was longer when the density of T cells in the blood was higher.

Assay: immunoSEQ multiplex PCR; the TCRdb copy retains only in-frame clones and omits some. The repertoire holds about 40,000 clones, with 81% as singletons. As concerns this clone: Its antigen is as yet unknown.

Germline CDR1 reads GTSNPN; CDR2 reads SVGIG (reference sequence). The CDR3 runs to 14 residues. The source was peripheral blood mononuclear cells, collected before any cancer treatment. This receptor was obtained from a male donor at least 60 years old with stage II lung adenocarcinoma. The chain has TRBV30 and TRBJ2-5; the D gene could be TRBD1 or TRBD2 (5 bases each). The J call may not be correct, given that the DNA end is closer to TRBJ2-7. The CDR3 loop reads CAFARDVRRYEQYF. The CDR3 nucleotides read TGTGCCTTCGCCCGGGACGTCAGGCGGTACGAGCAGTACTTC.